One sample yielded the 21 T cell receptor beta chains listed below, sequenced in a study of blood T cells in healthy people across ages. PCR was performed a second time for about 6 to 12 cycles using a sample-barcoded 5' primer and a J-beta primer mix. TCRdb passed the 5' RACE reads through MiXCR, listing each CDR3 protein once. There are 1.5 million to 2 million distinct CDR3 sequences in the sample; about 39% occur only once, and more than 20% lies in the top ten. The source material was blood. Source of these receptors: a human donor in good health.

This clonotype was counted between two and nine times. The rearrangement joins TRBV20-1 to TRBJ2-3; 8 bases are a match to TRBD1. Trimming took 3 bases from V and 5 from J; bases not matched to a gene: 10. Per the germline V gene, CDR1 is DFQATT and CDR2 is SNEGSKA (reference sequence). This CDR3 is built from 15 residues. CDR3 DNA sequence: TGCAGTGCTAGTACCGGACAGGGTGGGGTAGATACGCAGTATTTT. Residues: CSASTGQGGVDTQYF.

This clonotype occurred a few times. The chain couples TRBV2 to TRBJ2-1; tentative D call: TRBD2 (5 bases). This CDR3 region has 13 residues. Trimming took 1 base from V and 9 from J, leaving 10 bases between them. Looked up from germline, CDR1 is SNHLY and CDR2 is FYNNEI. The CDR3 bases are TGTGCCAGCAGTGAAGGCCCGCGGGTTGAGCAGTTCTTC. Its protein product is CASSEGPRVEQFF.

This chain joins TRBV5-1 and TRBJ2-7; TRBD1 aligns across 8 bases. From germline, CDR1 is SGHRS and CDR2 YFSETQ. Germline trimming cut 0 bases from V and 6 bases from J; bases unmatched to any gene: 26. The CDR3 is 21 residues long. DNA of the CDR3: TGCGCCAGCAGCTTGGGTTCGAGGACAGGGATTGCCCGCGCATGGACCTCCGAGCAGTACTTC. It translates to CASSLGSRTGIARAWTSEQYF.

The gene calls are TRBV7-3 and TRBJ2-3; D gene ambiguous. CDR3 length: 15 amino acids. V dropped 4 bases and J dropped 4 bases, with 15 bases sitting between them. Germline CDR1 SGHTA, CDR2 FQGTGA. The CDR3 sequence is CASSSSGSAADTQYF. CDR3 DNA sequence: TGTGCCAGCAGCTCATCGGGCTCGGCGGCAGATACGCAGTATTTT.

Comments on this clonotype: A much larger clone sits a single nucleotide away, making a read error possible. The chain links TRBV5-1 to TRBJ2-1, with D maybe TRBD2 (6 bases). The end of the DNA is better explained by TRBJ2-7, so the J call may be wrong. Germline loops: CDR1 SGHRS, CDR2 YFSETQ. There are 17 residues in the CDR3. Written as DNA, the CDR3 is TGCGCCAGCAGCTCACTCGGACTAACTAGCTCCTACAATGAGCAGTACTTC. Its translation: CASSSLGLTSSYNEQYF.

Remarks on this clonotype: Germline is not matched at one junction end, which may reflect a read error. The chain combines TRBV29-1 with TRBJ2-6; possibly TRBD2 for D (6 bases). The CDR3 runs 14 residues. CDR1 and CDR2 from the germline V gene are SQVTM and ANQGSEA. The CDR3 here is CSVDRGSGANVPTF. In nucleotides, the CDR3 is TGCAGCGTTGATCGGGGGTCTGGGGCCAACGTCCCGACTTTC.

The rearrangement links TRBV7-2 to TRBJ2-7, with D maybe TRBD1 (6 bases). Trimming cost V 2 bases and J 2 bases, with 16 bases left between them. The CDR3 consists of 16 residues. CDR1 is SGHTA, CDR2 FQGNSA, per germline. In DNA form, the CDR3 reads TGTGCCAGCAGCTTATTGGGGGCAGGGCTCGCCTACGAGCAGTACTTC. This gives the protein CASSLLGAGLAYEQYF.

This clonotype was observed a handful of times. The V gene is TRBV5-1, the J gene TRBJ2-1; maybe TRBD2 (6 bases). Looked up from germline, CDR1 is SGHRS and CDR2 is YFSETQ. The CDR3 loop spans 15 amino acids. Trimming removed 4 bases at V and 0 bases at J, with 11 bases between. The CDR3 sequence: CASSGGESSYNEQFF. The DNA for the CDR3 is TGCGCCAGCAGCGGCGGGGAGAGCTCCTACAATGAGCAGTTCTTC.

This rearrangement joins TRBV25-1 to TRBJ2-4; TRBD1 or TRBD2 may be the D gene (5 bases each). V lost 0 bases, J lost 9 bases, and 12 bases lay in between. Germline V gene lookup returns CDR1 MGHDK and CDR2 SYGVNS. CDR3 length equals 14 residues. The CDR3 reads CASSEYMGVSIQYF. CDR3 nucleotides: TGTGCCAGCAGTGAATATATGGGGGTTAGCATTCAGTACTTC.

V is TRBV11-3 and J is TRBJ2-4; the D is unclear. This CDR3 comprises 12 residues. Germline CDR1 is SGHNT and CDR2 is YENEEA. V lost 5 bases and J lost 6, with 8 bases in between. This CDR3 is CASSRSGNIQYF. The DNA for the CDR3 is TGTGCCAGCAGCCGGTCGGGAAACATTCAGTACTTC.

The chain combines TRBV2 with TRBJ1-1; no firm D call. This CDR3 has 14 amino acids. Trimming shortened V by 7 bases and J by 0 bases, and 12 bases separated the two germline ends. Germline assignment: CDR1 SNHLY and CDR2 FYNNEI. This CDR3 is CASIRTYMNTEAFF. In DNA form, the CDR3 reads TGTGCCAGCATCCGGACTTACATGAACACTGAAGCTTTCTTT.

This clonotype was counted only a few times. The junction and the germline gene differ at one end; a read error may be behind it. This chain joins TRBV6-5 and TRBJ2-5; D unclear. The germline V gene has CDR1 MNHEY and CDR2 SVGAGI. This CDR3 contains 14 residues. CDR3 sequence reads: CASSPIGNQEIQYF. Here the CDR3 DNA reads TGTGCCAGCAGCCCAATAGGGAACCAAGAGATCCAGTACTTC.

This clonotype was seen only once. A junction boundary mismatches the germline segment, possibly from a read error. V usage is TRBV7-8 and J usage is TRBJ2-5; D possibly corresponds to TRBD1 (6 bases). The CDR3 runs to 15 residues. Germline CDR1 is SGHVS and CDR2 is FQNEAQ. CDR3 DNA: TGTGCCAACAGCTTAATGACAGGCAATCAAGAGACCCAGTACTTC. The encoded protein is CANSLMTGNQETQYF.

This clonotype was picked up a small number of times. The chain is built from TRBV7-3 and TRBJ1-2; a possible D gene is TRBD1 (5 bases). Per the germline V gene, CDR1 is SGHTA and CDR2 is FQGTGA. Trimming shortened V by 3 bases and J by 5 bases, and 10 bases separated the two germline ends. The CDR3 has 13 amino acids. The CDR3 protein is CASSLGGWYGYTF. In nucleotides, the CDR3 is TGTGCCAGCAGCTTGGGGGGTTGGTATGGCTACACCTTC.

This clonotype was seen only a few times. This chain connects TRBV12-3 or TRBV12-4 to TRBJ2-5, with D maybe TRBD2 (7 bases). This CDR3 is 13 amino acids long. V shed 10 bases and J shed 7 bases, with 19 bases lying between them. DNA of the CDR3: TGTGCCACTAGACATGGGGGGGGCACGACCCAGTACTTC. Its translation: CATRHGGGTTQYF.

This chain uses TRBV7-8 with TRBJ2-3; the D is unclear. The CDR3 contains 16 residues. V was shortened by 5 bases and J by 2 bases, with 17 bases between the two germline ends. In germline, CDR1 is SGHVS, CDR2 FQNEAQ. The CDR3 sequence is CASSRLGTATTDTQYF. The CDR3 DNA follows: TGTGCCAGCAGCCGCTTAGGAACAGCTACCACAGATACGCAGTATTTT.

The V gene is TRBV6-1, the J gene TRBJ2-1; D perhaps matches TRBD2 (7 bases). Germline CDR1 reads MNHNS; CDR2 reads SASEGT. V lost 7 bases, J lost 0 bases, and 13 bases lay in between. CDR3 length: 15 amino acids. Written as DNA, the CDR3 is TGTGCCAGCAAAGCGGGACACATCTCCTACAATGAGCAGTTCTTC. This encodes CASKAGHISYNEQFF.

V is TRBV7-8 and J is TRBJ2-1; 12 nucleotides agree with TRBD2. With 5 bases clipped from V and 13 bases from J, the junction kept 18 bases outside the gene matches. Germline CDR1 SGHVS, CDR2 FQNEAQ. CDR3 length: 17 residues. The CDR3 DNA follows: TGTGCCAGCAGCCCTAGTTTGACTAGCGGGGGTTTGGAGACCCAGTTCTTC. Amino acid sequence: CASSPSLTSGGLETQFF.

The CDR3 bases are TGTGCCAGCAGTCCAGCGGGGGGTTTTCTCTTGCAGTACTTC. As protein: CASSPAGGFLLQYF. This chain uses TRBV25-1 with TRBJ2-7; the match to TRBD2 covers 9 bases. V was pared by 5 bases and J by 9 bases, with 11 bases of the junction left unmatched. Germline CDR1 reads MGHDK; CDR2 reads SYGVNS. The CDR3 runs 14 residues.

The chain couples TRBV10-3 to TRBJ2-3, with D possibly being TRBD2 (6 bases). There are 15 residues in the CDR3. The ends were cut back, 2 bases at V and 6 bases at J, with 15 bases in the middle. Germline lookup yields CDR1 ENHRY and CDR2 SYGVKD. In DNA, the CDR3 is TGTGCCATCAGTGAGGGGGGAGGCTCGCAGGATACGCAGTATTTT. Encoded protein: CAISEGGGSQDTQYF.

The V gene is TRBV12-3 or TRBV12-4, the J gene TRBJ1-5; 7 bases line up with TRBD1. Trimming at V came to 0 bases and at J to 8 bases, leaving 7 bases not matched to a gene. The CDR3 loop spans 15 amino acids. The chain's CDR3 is CASSLARTGRKPQHF. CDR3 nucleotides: TGTGCCAGCAGTTTAGCGCGGACAGGAAGAAAGCCCCAGCATTTT.